The present TCR beta chain was sequenced within a study of T cell responses to AZD1222 COVID-19 vaccine. Study details: Researchers grouped second doses given at about 4 or about 12 weeks into one pool. Study-wide findings and caveats: Samples come after the peak T cell response, not at day 14. White British donors predominated, females outnumbered males, and clonal diversity was possibly underestimated. Of the AZD1222 recipients, only five to seven were seropositive at baseline.

Trimming pared 1 base from V and 6 bases from J, leaving 16 bases between. The CDR3 is 15 residues long. The germline CDR1 and CDR2 sequences are LGHNA and YSLEER. This clone was observed a few times. Its antigen is still unknown. Repertoires were generated with immunoSEQ multiplex PCR, while TCRdb's copy carries only in-frame clones and drops some. In the table there are about 120,000 clones, about 87% of which are singletons. This TCR came from an adult in good health. The chain combines TRBV4-3 with TRBJ2-7, with D perhaps TRBD2 (5 bases). Sequenced here: peripheral blood, sampled on day 0 of AZD1222 vaccination. CDR3 in amino acids: CASSQGARVVAEQYF. The CDR3 DNA follows: TGCGCCAGCAGCCAAGGGGCGAGGGTGGTTGCCGAGCAGTACTTC.